This T cell receptor beta chain was captured in a study of technical replicates of blood from a few donors. This clone appeared a single time. The germline V gene encodes CDR1 MGHRA and CDR2 YSYEKL. V was trimmed by 7 bases and J by 2 bases, leaving 21 bases between them. The CDR3 sequence is 17 residues long. Method: immunoSEQ multiplex PCR; TCRdb's copy keeps in-frame clones and lacks some. The sample records fewer than 95,000 clones, 90% to 95% being singletons. The TCR was taken from a human donor in good health. The specimen was T cells isolated from PBMCs. J is TRBJ2-4 and V is TRBV4-1, with D tentatively TRBD2 (6 bases). The CDR3 DNA is TGCGCCAGCAAACTAGATCCCGCAGGAGGGACCAAAAACATTCAGTACTTC. It codes for CASKLDPAGGTKNIQYF.